The clone carrying this T cell receptor (beta chain) was counted between two and nine times. Its antigen is unidentified. These data originate in a study of T cells after yellow fever vaccination. Study results and limitations: One caveat is that FACS-sorted repertoires could contain abundant clonotypes contaminating from the bulk population.

UMIs were added to TCR cDNA along with a universal primer site when it was made by 5'RACE template switching. One entry per CDR3 protein, called by TCRdb with MiXCR from the 5' RACE reads. This sample has approximately 250,000 distinct CDR3 sequences, with about 5.2% found just once. V was trimmed by 5 bases and J by 4 bases, leaving 12 bases between them. This CDR3 region has 14 residues. Germline V gives CDR1 LNHDA, CDR2 SQIVND (reference sequence). V is TRBV19 and J is TRBJ1-5; D not resolved. This receptor was obtained from a man younger than 35 who received the YFV17D yellow fever vaccine. The sample consisted of CD4+ T cells sorted from PBMCs, taken on the day of the yellow fever booster vaccination. Here the CDR3 DNA reads TGTGCCAGTAGTCCCCGATGGCAGAATCAGCCCCAGCATTTT. This codes for CASSPRWQNQPQHF.